This passage covers 26 T cell receptor beta chains from one sample sequenced in a study of shared clonotypes between healthy human individuals. Measured with immunoSEQ multiplex PCR; TCRdb has only the in-frame clones, and not every one. The sample has a few hundred thousand clones, around 80% seen once. Sequencing input: PBMCs. The receptors shown here come from a woman aged 40 to 50 in good health. Some clones in this sample may be carry-over from other donors' samples.

Of note for this clone: Just one base apart from a much larger clone, this may be a read error. Other DNA sequences in this sample translate to the same CDR3. The chain combines TRBV28 with TRBJ2-1; D perhaps matches TRBD2 (6 bases). V lost 0 bases to trimming and J lost 6 bases, with 15 bases between them. The CDR3 sequence is 16 residues long. From germline, CDR1 is MDHEN and CDR2 SYDVKM. CDR3 DNA: TGTGCCAGCAGTTTATGGACTAGTGGGAGTCGCAATGAGCAGTTCTTC. Amino acids: CASSLWTSGSRNEQFF.

V is TRBV25-1 and J is TRBJ1-1; D unresolved. This CDR3 is built from 16 residues. Trimming cost V 5 bases and J 1 base, with 17 bases left between them. Germline V gene sequence: CDR1 MGHDK, CDR2 SYGVNS. CDR3 protein: CASSYSGGGPNTEAFF. The DNA of the CDR3 is TGTGCCAGCAGTTACTCGGGCGGAGGACCGAACACTGAAGCTTTCTTT.

The rearrangement uses TRBV11-2 and TRBJ2-3; D possibly matches TRBD1 or TRBD2 (5 bases each). The CDR3 is made up of 16 amino acids. Germline CDR1 is SGHAT and CDR2 is FQNNGV. Trimming stripped 3 bases from V and 0 bases from J, with 13 bases between. CDR3: CASSFGTAFSTDTQYF. In nucleotides, the CDR3 is TGTGCCAGCAGCTTTGGGACGGCCTTTAGCACAGATACGCAGTATTTT.

This clone appeared a single time. The V gene is TRBV12-5, the J gene TRBJ1-1; D remains unclear. V was cut by 5 bases and J by 2 bases, with 9 bases left in between. CDR1 is LGHNT, CDR2 FRNRAP, per germline. The CDR3 is made up of 13 amino acids. CDR3 in DNA: TGTGCTAGTGGTGAGGGATTTAACACTGAAGCTTTCTTT. Translation gives CASGEGFNTEAFF. Supplemented by reference TRBV12-5 and TRBJ1-1, the full variable domain reads DARVTQTPRHKVTEMGQEVTMRCQPILGHNTVFWYRQTMMQGLELLAYFRNRAPLDDSGMPKDRFSAEMPDATLATLKIQPSEPRDSAVYFCASGEGFNTEAFFGQGTRLTVV.

The genes are TRBV6-6 and TRBJ2-3, with a weak D call TRBD1 (6 bases). V lost 6 bases, J lost 2 bases, and 15 bases lay in between. CDR1 and CDR2 from the germline V gene are MNHNY and SVGAGI (reference sequence). The CDR3 length is 15 residues. Here the CDR3 DNA reads TGTGCCAGCAGAGGGAAGAGGGACACCACAGATACGCAGTATTTT. Its translation: CASRGKRDTTDTQYF.

This chain links TRBV6-1 with TRBJ1-2, with D possibly matching TRBD1 (5 bases). There are 13 residues in the CDR3. Per the germline V gene, CDR1 is MNHNS and CDR2 is SASEGT. The germline V and J ends were trimmed by 1 base and 7 bases, with 10 bases remaining between them. The CDR3 nucleotides are TGTGCCAGCAGTGAAGTAGGGGTTGGTGGCTACACCTTC. Its protein is CASSEVGVGGYTF.

For the CDR3, the DNA is TGTGCCAGCAGAGCGACGGACAGGCTCAACTACGAGCAGTACTTC. As protein: CASRATDRLNYEQYF. V is TRBV28 and J is TRBJ2-7, with TRBD1 matching over 7 bases. Germline V gene lookup returns CDR1 MDHEN and CDR2 SYDVKM. The V segment lost 6 bases and the J segment 3 bases; nucleotides outside the gene matches: 11. The CDR3 loop spans 15 amino acids.

On this clone itself: A much larger clone sits a single nucleotide away, making a read error possible. The J gene is TRBJ1-5, the V gene TRBV4-2; D is unclear. With 4 bases removed from V and 0 bases from J, the gap between germline ends came to 16 bases. Germline V lookup: CDR1 LGHNA, CDR2 YNFKEQ. The CDR3 length is 17 residues. The CDR3 reads CASSLSESLCSNQPQHF. In DNA, the CDR3 is TGTGCCAGCAGCCTGTCGGAGTCTCTTTGTAGCAATCAGCCCCAGCATTTT.

The chain carries TRBV21-1 and TRBJ2-1; no check of the table's D call, TRBD2, against the DNA was made. TRBV21-1 is labeled a pseudogene. The CDR3 runs to 15 residues. CDR3 in amino acids: CASSKYASKTFEQFF. In nucleotides, the CDR3 is TGTGCCAGCAGCAAATACGCCTCGAAGACTTTTGAGCAGTTCTTC.

The CDR3 DNA is TGCGCCAGCAGCCCCAGACTCACCTTTCAGAATGAGCAGTTCTTC. Translating it yields CASSPRLTFQNEQFF. The chain employs TRBV4-1 and TRBJ2-1; the D is unclear. Germline V gene sequence: CDR1 MGHRA, CDR2 YSYEKL. This CDR3 has 15 amino acids. The ends were cut back, 4 bases at V and 7 bases at J, with 17 bases in the middle.

The genes are TRBV5-1 and TRBJ2-3; 7 positions match TRBD1. The CDR3 is 15 residues long. Looked up from germline, CDR1 is SGHRS and CDR2 is YFSETQ. The V and J ends lost 1 base and 1 base, in that order; junction bases with no gene match: 3. CDR3 sequence (DNA): TGCGCCAGCAGCTTGCTTCAGGGGGGCACAGATACGCAGTATTTT. Translating it yields CASSLLQGGTDTQYF.

The chain links TRBV14 to TRBJ2-7, with TRBD2 matching 11 bases. Germline V gene lookup returns CDR1 SGHDN and CDR2 FVKESK. The CDR3 is 15 amino acids. V lost 1 base and J lost 3; bases outside the gene matches: 2. The CDR3 sequence is CASSQGLAGGYEQYF. The DNA for the CDR3 is TGTGCCAGCAGCCAAGGGCTAGCGGGGGGCTACGAGCAGTACTTC.

This clone was counted between two and nine times. The chain combines TRBV30 with TRBJ2-6; 8 bases align to TRBD1. The ends lost 8 bases at V and 12 bases at J; junction bases unmatched: 12. The CDR3 covers 13 residues. Germline V CDR1 and CDR2: GTSNPN, SVGIG (reference sequence). CDR3 DNA: TGTGCCACCGGACAGGGCGAGGTGGTCGTCCTGACTTTC. Translation gives CATGQGEVVVLTF. Full variable domain (rest looked up from reference TRBV30 and TRBJ2-6): SQTIHQWPATLVQPVGSPLSLECTVEGTSNPNLYWYRQAAGRGLQLLFYSVGIGQISSEVPQNLSASRPQDRQFILSSKKLLLSDSGFYLCATGQGEVVVLTFGAGSRLTVL.

The rearrangement joins TRBV6-6 to TRBJ2-1; a possible D gene is TRBD2 (6 bases). V shed 5 bases and J shed 2 bases, with 13 bases lying between them. The germline V gene has CDR1 MNHNY and CDR2 SVGAGI (reference sequence). This CDR3 spans 15 amino acids. CDR3 region: CASSTGVAAYNEQFF. CDR3 bases: TGTGCCAGCAGTACCGGTGTAGCGGCCTACAATGAGCAGTTCTTC.

This clone was observed a single time. The chain links TRBV11-2 to TRBJ2-7; 10 nucleotides line up with TRBD2. Germline V CDR1 and CDR2: SGHAT, FQNNGV. The CDR3 is made up of 19 amino acids. The V and J ends lost 2 bases and 3 bases, in that order; junction bases with no gene match: 16. Here the CDR3 reads CASSLRGLAGEKYYYEQYF. CDR3 DNA: TGTGCCAGCAGCTTACGTGGCCTAGCGGGAGAGAAATACTACTACGAGCAGTACTTC.

Concerning this clone itself: A far larger clone is just one base off, so this is likely a read error. The chain couples TRBV5-6 to TRBJ2-1; D gene unclear. The CDR3 runs to 12 residues. The V gene's germline CDR1 is SGHDT and CDR2 YYEEEE. V was trimmed by 2 bases and J by 1 base, leaving 1 base between them. CDR3 protein: CASSLSYNEQFF. The DNA of the CDR3 is TGTGCCAGCAGCTTATCCTACAATGAGCAGTTCTTC.

This clone has more than one count but fewer than ten. This chain connects TRBV19 to TRBJ1-5, with D unclear. The V and J ends lost 3 bases and 7 bases respectively, with 7 bases between them. CDR3 length equals 12 residues. Germline V gene sequence: CDR1 LNHDA, CDR2 SQIVND (reference sequence). The CDR3 DNA sequence: TGTGCCAGTAGTATTGAGGAACAGCCCCAGCATTTT. Protein sequence: CASSIEEQPQHF.

V gene TRBV7-6 combines with J gene TRBJ2-3; the D is unclear. This CDR3 region has 13 residues. V was cut by 5 bases and J by 5 bases, with 11 bases left in between. Per the germline V gene, CDR1 is SGHVS and CDR2 is FNYEAQ. The CDR3 DNA reads TGTGCCAGCAGCGCCCGAAAACTAGATACGCAGTATTTT. The encoded protein is CASSARKLDTQYF.

The chain is built from TRBV5-1 and TRBJ1-3; D is undetermined. The V gene's germline CDR1 is SGHRS and CDR2 YFSETQ. V was clipped by 4 bases and J by 2 bases, with 10 bases between them. This CDR3 contains 14 residues. CDR3: CASSTGFTGNTIYF. In nucleotides, the CDR3 is TGCGCCAGCAGCACGGGTTTTACTGGAAACACCATATATTTT. Filled out from reference TRBV5-1 and TRBJ1-3, the complete variable domain reads KAGVTQTPRYLIKTRGQQVTLSCSPISGHRSVSWYQQTPGQGLQFLFEYFSETQRNKGNFPGRFSGRQFSNSRSEMNVSTLELGDSALYLCASSTGFTGNTIYFGEGSWLTVV.

The J gene is TRBJ2-1, the V gene TRBV30; D is perhaps TRBD1 (6 bases). V lost 3 bases and J lost 7, with 13 bases in between. CDR3 length: 13 amino acids. Germline CDR1 reads GTSNPN; CDR2 reads SVGIG (reference sequence). The CDR3: CAWRGAVYNEQFF. The DNA of the CDR3 is TGTGCCTGGAGGGGGGCTGTGTATAATGAGCAGTTCTTC.

This clone has more than one count but fewer than ten. This chain joins TRBV10-3 and TRBJ2-2, with 11 bases aligning to TRBD1. V was clipped by 3 bases and J by 1 base; unmatched bases: 4. Germline CDR1 ENHRY, CDR2 SYGVKD. This CDR3 has 17 amino acids. CDR3 in amino acids: CAISDTGTGGNTGELFF. Written as DNA, the CDR3 is TGTGCCATCAGTGATACAGGGACAGGGGGGAACACCGGGGAGCTGTTTTTT.

Worth noting for this clone: One end of the junction varies from germline; a read error may be responsible. The chain carries TRBV7-9 and TRBJ2-4, with D possibly being TRBD2 (5 bases). This CDR3 contains 16 residues. The germline CDR1 and CDR2 sequences are SEHNR and FQNEAQ (reference sequence). The CDR3 DNA is TGTGCCAGCTGCTTAGGTTCTGGGGAGGCCAAAAACATTCAGTACTTC. This codes for CASCLGSGEAKNIQYF.

This clone was recorded once. V gene TRBV2 combines with J gene TRBJ2-5; D could derive from TRBD1 or TRBD2 (6 bases each). V was pared by 10 bases and J by 5 bases, with 20 bases between. Germline values: CDR1 SNHLY, CDR2 FYNNEI. This CDR3 is built from 14 residues. The CDR3 DNA reads TGTGCCACCTCCCCGACAGTAGGGGGGGAGACCCAGTACTTC. It yields the protein CATSPTVGGETQYF. The whole variable domain, filled in from reference TRBV2 and TRBJ2-5, reads EPEVTQTPSHQVTQMGQEVILRCVPISNHLYFYWYRQILGQKVEFLVSFYNNEISEKSEIFDDQFSVERPDGSNFTLKIRSTKLEDSAMYFCATSPTVGGETQYFGPGTRLLVL.

The chain recombines TRBV5-4 with TRBJ2-7; D unclear. V lost 0 bases and J 7 bases, leaving 17 bases between the germline ends. Germline V gene sequence: CDR1 SGHNT, CDR2 YYREEE (reference sequence). There are 15 residues in the CDR3. Written as DNA, the CDR3 is TGTGCCAGCAGCTTGGACCGCCACCCATCGCAAGAGCAGTACTTC. Protein product: CASSLDRHPSQEQYF.

The CDR3 is CASSEVRTGGLRNQPQHF. The CDR3 nucleotides are TGTGCCAGCAGTGAAGTTCGGACAGGGGGCCTTCGCAATCAGCCCCAGCATTTT. V gene TRBV6-1 combines with J gene TRBJ1-5; TRBD1 matches at 11 bases. In germline, CDR1 is MNHNS, CDR2 SASEGT. J lost 2 bases, V lost 1 base, and 7 bases had no gene match. CDR3 length: 18 residues.

V usage is TRBV6-1 and J usage is TRBJ1-2; D is undetermined. V gave up 0 bases and J gave up 3 bases, with 8 bases separating them. Germline V lookup: CDR1 MNHNS, CDR2 SASEGT. CDR3 length: 14 amino acids. The DNA of the CDR3 is TGTGCCAGCAGTGAAGCTGGGGATGACTATGGCTACACCTTC. Protein product: CASSEAGDDYGYTF.